These 19 T cell receptor beta chains came from one sample sequenced in a study of blood T cell repertoires in COVID-19. Profiling relied on immunoSEQ multiplex PCR, and the TCRdb table lists in-frame clones only, not all of them. The sample carries approximately 210,000 clones, 80% to 90% recorded once. The sample comprised peripheral blood. These receptors were taken from a woman aged 45-65 years with active or convalescent COVID-19.

The chain uses TRBV19 and TRBJ1-1; D not certain. V shed 0 bases and J shed 1 base, with 12 bases lying between them. CDR1 is LNHDA and CDR2 is SQIVND in the germline V gene (reference sequence). The CDR3 covers 16 residues. CDR3 DNA sequence: TGTGCCAGTAGTATAGAGGAGGGATCCCCGAACACTGAAGCTTTCTTT. Its protein is CASSIEEGSPNTEAFF.

The chain employs TRBV12-3 or TRBV12-4 and TRBJ1-5; no clear D. This CDR3 has 13 amino acids. Trimming stripped 0 bases from V and 5 bases from J, with 5 bases between. CDR3 sequence reads: CASSLAFDQPQHF. CDR3 nucleotide sequence: TGTGCCAGCAGTTTAGCGTTCGATCAGCCCCAGCATTTT.

The V call is TRBV9, the J call TRBJ2-1; a possible D gene is TRBD1 (6 bases). CDR1 and CDR2 (germline): SGDLS, YYNGEE. CDR3 length: 14 amino acids. Trimming left V 3 bases short and J 5 bases short, with 12 bases between. CDR3 sequence: CASSAPGQHNEQFF. The CDR3 DNA follows: TGTGCCAGCAGCGCCCCGGGACAACACAATGAGCAGTTCTTC.

The chain is built from TRBV14 and TRBJ1-1, with 10 nucleotides matching TRBD1. This CDR3 is 15 amino acids long. With 3 bases clipped from V and 4 bases from J, the junction kept 5 bases outside the gene matches. Per germline, CDR1 SGHDN and CDR2 FVKESK. This CDR3 reads CASSQEGQGGTEAFF. Written as DNA, the CDR3 is TGTGCCAGCAGCCAGGAAGGACAGGGGGGCACTGAAGCTTTCTTT.

The V and J genes are TRBV4-1 and TRBJ2-1; 10 bases match TRBD2. V gave up 7 bases and J gave up 11 bases; unmatched junction bases: 5. Germline V CDR1 and CDR2: MGHRA, YSYEKL. The CDR3 spans 12 residues. CDR3 bases: TGCGCCAGCAACCCTAGCGGGGGACAGCAGTTCTTC. Amino acid sequence: CASNPSGGQQFF.

This sequence joins TRBV27 and TRBJ2-2; 10 bases map to TRBD2. The V segment lost 0 bases and the J segment 1 base; nucleotides outside the gene matches: 8. This CDR3 spans 19 amino acids. The germline CDR1 and CDR2 sequences are MNHEY and SMNVEV (reference sequence). Written as DNA, the CDR3 is TGTGCCAGCAGTTTATCGTCTAGCGGGAGATGGCGGAACACCGGGGAGCTGTTTTTT. This codes for CASSLSSSGRWRNTGELFF.

This CDR3 reads CASSDLRTGNTEAFF. CDR3 in DNA: TGCGCCAGCAGTGATCTCAGGACAGGGAACACTGAAGCTTTCTTT. The V and J genes are TRBV10-1 and TRBJ1-1; 7 nucleotides line up with TRBD1. V lost 3 bases, J lost 1 base, and 5 bases stayed unmatched. The CDR3 is 15 amino acids. The germline V gene has CDR1 WNHNN and CDR2 SYGVQD (reference sequence).

This rearrangement joins TRBV5-5 to TRBJ2-6; TRBD2 is a possible D gene (5 bases). The V gene's germline CDR1 is SGHKS and CDR2 YYEKEE (reference sequence). Deletions cut 0 bases from V and 0 bases from J, with 13 bases between. The CDR3 covers 18 residues. The CDR3 coding sequence is TGTGCCAGCAGCTTGGTGGCGGGCCAAGTCTCTGGGGCCAACGTCCTGACTTTC. This encodes CASSLVAGQVSGANVLTF.

The rearrangement links TRBV10-1 to TRBJ2-7, with D possibly matching TRBD2 (6 bases). The CDR3 is 14 amino acids. V lost 3 bases and J 5 bases, leaving 14 bases between the germline ends. In germline, CDR1 is WNHNN, CDR2 SYGVQD (reference sequence). The CDR3 protein is CASSEGGESDEQYF. The CDR3 nucleotides are TGCGCCAGCAGTGAAGGCGGGGAATCCGACGAGCAGTACTTC.

The chain uses TRBV24-1 and TRBJ2-1; 8 positions match TRBD1. J lost 2 bases, V lost 4 bases, and 12 bases had no gene match. CDR3 size: 18 residues. Germline assignment: CDR1 KGHDR and CDR2 SFDVKD. The CDR3: CATSDPSTGGTTYNEQFF. The CDR3 nucleotides are TGTGCCACCAGTGACCCCTCAACAGGGGGAACGACCTACAATGAGCAGTTCTTC.

This clone was found a few times. The CDR3 DNA follows: TGTGCCAGCAGTTTCCAGGGGGATTTTGGTTCACCCCTCCACTTT. It codes for CASSFQGDFGSPLHF. V gene TRBV27 combines with J gene TRBJ1-6; the match to TRBD1 covers 7 bases. Germline-derived CDR1 and CDR2 are MNHEY and SMNVEV (reference sequence). Trimming took 3 bases from V and 9 from J; bases not matched to a gene: 8. This CDR3 spans 15 amino acids.

This chain links TRBV6-1 with TRBJ1-6; D remains unclear. CDR1 is MNHNS and CDR2 is SASEGT in the germline V gene. This CDR3 has 13 residues. With 2 bases removed from V and 10 bases from J, the gap between germline ends came to 9 bases. CDR3 in amino acids: CASSEYFGSPLHF. DNA for the CDR3: TGTGCCAGCAGTGAATATTTCGGGTCACCCCTCCACTTT.

The rearrangement joins TRBV3-1 (or the pseudogene TRBV3-2) to TRBJ2-2; D is possibly TRBD2 (5 bases). Germline CDR1 and CDR2: LGHDT and YNNKEL (reference sequence). Between the trimmed V and J ends, which lost 2 bases and 4 bases, there was a span of 17 bases. This CDR3 has 17 residues. The CDR3, as DNA: TGTGCCAGCAGCCAAAGGACTCTGGTGGGATCCACCGGGGAGCTGTTTTTT. As protein: CASSQRTLVGSTGELFF.

This sequence joins TRBV27 and TRBJ2-4, with a weak D call TRBD1 (6 bases). This CDR3 has 15 residues. Germline values: CDR1 MNHEY, CDR2 SMNVEV (reference sequence). The V and J ends lost 6 bases and 3 bases respectively, with 15 bases between them. The CDR3 DNA reads TGTGCCAGCAGACTGACAGGATCGGACAAAAACATTCAGTACTTC. Amino acid sequence: CASRLTGSDKNIQYF.

The chain employs TRBV2 and TRBJ2-2, with D perhaps TRBD1 (5 bases). This CDR3 contains 14 residues. V lost 3 bases and J lost 0, with 5 bases in between. Germline loops: CDR1 SNHLY, CDR2 FYNNEI. The CDR3 DNA reads as TGTGCCAGCAGTGACAGGGCGAACACCGGGGAGCTGTTTTTT. Protein: CASSDRANTGELFF.

The chain joins TRBV19 to TRBJ2-1; D is perhaps TRBD2 (5 bases). The ends were cut back, 4 bases at V and 10 bases at J, with 11 bases in the middle. Germline V gene sequence: CDR1 LNHDA, CDR2 SQIVND (reference sequence). This CDR3 spans 12 amino acids. In DNA, the CDR3 is TGTGCCAGTAGTAACTTCGGCGGGGAGCAGTTCTTC. Protein sequence: CASSNFGGEQFF.

The chain recombines TRBV19 with TRBJ1-1, with a possible D match to TRBD1 (5 bases). The CDR3 sequence is 11 residues long. CDR1 is LNHDA, CDR2 SQIVND, per germline (reference sequence). Trimming stripped 11 bases from V and 10 bases from J, with 17 bases between. The CDR3 nucleotides read TGTGCCGTACCTTCGGGGGGAGGAGCTTTCTTT. It translates to CAVPSGGGAFF.

V usage is TRBV6-5 and J usage is TRBJ2-2; D unclear. Deletions cut 0 bases from V and 5 bases from J, with 10 bases between. Germline assignment: CDR1 MNHEY and CDR2 SVGAGI. The CDR3 has 15 amino acids. The CDR3 reads CASSYSSASTGELFF. DNA of the CDR3: TGTGCCAGCAGTTACTCGAGCGCCTCGACCGGGGAGCTGTTTTTT.

The chain combines TRBV7-8 with TRBJ1-2; TRBD1 matches 9 bases. Germline CDR1 SGHVS, CDR2 FQNEAQ. The CDR3 runs to 15 residues. V lost 0 bases, J lost 11 bases, and 10 bases stayed unmatched. DNA for the CDR3: TGTGCCAGCAGCTTAGCTCCGGACAGGGGAGGGCCTTACACCTTC. Encoded protein: CASSLAPDRGGPYTF.